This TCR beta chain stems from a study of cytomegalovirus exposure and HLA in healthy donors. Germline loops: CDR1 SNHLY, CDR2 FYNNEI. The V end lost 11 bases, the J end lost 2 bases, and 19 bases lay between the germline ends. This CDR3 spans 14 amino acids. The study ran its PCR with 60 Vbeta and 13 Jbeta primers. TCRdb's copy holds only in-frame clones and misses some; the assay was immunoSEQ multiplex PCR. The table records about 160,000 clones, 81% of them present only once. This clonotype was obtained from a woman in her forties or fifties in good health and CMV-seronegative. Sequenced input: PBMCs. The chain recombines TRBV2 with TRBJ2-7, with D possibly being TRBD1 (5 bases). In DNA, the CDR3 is TGTGCCTCCAAAGGGGCGAGTATTACCTACGAGCAGTACTTC. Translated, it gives CASKGASITYEQYF.